What follows describes a single T cell receptor (beta chain). Its specificity is not known. The record originates from a study of cytomegalovirus exposure and HLA in healthy donors. Whole-study context: There were about 85 million unique TCRs (from HLA-typed donors) in an early data release.

CDR1 is SNHLY and CDR2 is FYNNEI in the germline V gene. V was pared by 3 bases and J by 6 bases, with 9 bases between. The CDR3 length is 13 residues. 13 Jbeta primers and 60 Vbeta primers were used for the PCR. TCRdb's copy holds only in-frame clones and misses some; the assay was immunoSEQ multiplex PCR. The repertoire holds 150,000 to 200,000 clones, less than 90% seen once, with around 0.25% in the top ten. Study findings and constraints: At a 0.05 false discovery rate, a later analysis found around 15,000 TCR beta sequences to be associated with HLA alleles. Earlier results showed most TCR beta V segments being productive about 90% or about 30% of the time.

The chain carries TRBV2 and TRBJ1-5; D not certain. The receptor was derived from a girl under three years old in good health and CMV-seronegative. The sample taken for sequencing was PBMCs. CDR3 DNA sequence: TGTGCCAGCAGTGACACAATTCGTCAGCCCCAGCATTTT. As protein: CASSDTIRQPQHF.